This note documents a single T cell receptor beta chain sequence. Its specificity is unknown. Breast cancer patients provided tissue from their axillary draining lymph nodes. This specimen comes from a study of breast tumors, draining lymph nodes, adjacent tissues. The V gene's germline CDR1 is MDHEN and CDR2 SYDVKM. The V segment lost 5 bases and the J segment 9 bases; nucleotides outside the gene matches: 9. This CDR3 has 13 residues. TCRdb re-called the multiplex PCR reads through MiXCR, storing one row per CDR3 protein. The top ten hold roughly 3.8% of the sample, which has about 180,000 distinct CDR3 sequences, 33% seen once. General study findings and limits: Tumor repertoires ranked between lymph nodes and nontumor tissue in diversity, with V and J gene preferences. Compared with basal-like, luminal-like tumors shared significantly more repertoire with nontumor tissue. That most tumor T cells come from lymph nodes remained unproven. The data were judged consistent with most tumor T cells coming from lymph node and expanding in tumor.

This TCR was sampled from a female donor with breast cancer. Some clones in this sample may be carry-over from other donors' samples. The chain combines TRBV28 with TRBJ1-2; 7 bases match TRBD1. Material: axillary lymph node tissue. CDR3 loop: CASSPQGGHSYTF. The CDR3 region has the DNA TGTGCCAGCAGTCCCCAGGGGGGGCATAGCTACACCTTC.